This is a list of T cell receptor beta chains from one sample in a study of PD-L1 blockade in urothelial cancer. Repertoires were generated with immunoSEQ multiplex PCR, while TCRdb's copy carries only in-frame clones and drops some. The sample contains around 130,000 clones, about 88% of which appear only once. This specimen was PBMCs, taken around atezolizumab (anti-PD-L1) treatment. These receptors were obtained from a man in his forties or fifties with urothelial cancer. Each CDR3 is given with its conserved first and last residue. A D gene is named only where the DNA matches it firmly. Some rows have no size entry. The others give once, few or many, or a class for an expanded clone.

V gene: TRBV27; clone size: few; D gene: NA; J gene: TRBJ2-1; CDR3 DNA: TGTGCCAGCAGTTTGGGGGACTTGTCCTACAATGAGCAGTTCTTC; CDR3 protein: CASSLGDLSYNEQFF
V gene: TRBV6-6; clone size: NA; D gene: NA; J gene: TRBJ2-3; CDR3 DNA: TGTGCCAGCATGGCAGGGGCGGAGGATACGCAGTATTTT; CDR3 protein: CASMAGAEDTQYF
V gene: TRBV5-4; clone size: NA; D gene: TRBD2; J gene: TRBJ2-1; CDR3 DNA: TGTGCCAGCAGCTTAGCGGGAGGAATTCTCTCCTACAATGAGCAGTTCTTC; CDR3 protein: CASSLAGGILSYNEQFF
V gene: TRBV28; clone size: NA; D gene: TRBD2; J gene: TRBJ2-4; CDR3 DNA: TGTGCCAGCAAACCCCTCCTAGCGGGGACACTAGCCAAAAACATTCAGTACTTC; CDR3 protein: CASKPLLAGTLAKNIQYF
V gene: TRBV30; clone size: NA; D gene: NA; J gene: TRBJ1-2; CDR3 DNA: TGTGCCTGGAAGGTGGGCAGGGATTACACCTTC; CDR3 protein: CAWKVGRDYTF
V gene: TRBV27; clone size: NA; D gene: TRBD2; J gene: TRBJ2-5; CDR3 DNA: TGTGCCAGTGGGACTAGCGGCTTAAGGTTGGGGACCCAGTACTTC; CDR3 protein: CASGTSGLRLGTQYF
V gene: TRBV6-1; clone size: NA; D gene: TRBD1; J gene: TRBJ1-1; CDR3 DNA: TGTGCCAGCAGTGGAAGAGTGCTAAGACAGGGCCCTACCTCTAACACTGAAGCTTTCTTT; CDR3 protein: CASSGRVLRQGPTSNTEAFF
V gene: TRBV19; clone size: NA; D gene: TRBD1; J gene: TRBJ2-4; CDR3 DNA: TGTGCCAGTAGTGTCCGACAGGGGGGCGACATTCAGTACTTC; CDR3 protein: CASSVRQGGDIQYF
V gene: TRBV18; clone size: once; D gene: NA; J gene: TRBJ2-5; CDR3 DNA: TGTGCCAGCTCACCGGGACATCCAAAGGTCCAGTACTTC; CDR3 protein: CASSPGHPKVQYF
V gene: TRBV5-1; clone size: NA; D gene: NA; J gene: TRBJ1-5; CDR3 DNA: TGCGCCAGCAGCTTGGGGCAGGGGCAGCCCCAGCATTTT; CDR3 protein: CASSLGQGQPQHF
V gene: TRBV5-5; clone size: NA; D gene: NA; J gene: TRBJ1-6; CDR3 DNA: TGTGCCAGCAACTTAGGGGTAGGAAATTCACCCCTCCACTTT; CDR3 protein: CASNLGVGNSPLHF
V gene: TRBV5-1; clone size: NA; D gene: TRBD1; J gene: TRBJ2-5; CDR3 DNA: TGCGCCAGCAGCCCACGAATCGGACAGGAAGGGGGGACCCAGTACTTC; CDR3 protein: CASSPRIGQEGGTQYF
V gene: TRBV27; clone size: NA; D gene: NA; J gene: TRBJ2-3; CDR3 DNA: TGTGCCAGCAGTTTAGTACCGACACTAGATACGCAGTATTTT; CDR3 protein: CASSLVPTLDTQYF
V gene: TRBV11-3; clone size: NA; D gene: TRBD1; J gene: TRBJ2-5; CDR3 DNA: TGTGCCAGCAGCTACCGAACAGGGGGTGGCCAAGAGACCCAGTACTTC; CDR3 protein: CASSYRTGGGQETQYF
V gene: TRBV6-1; clone size: once; D gene: NA; J gene: TRBJ1-1; CDR3 DNA: TGTGCCAGCAGGGAGATTTTGACTGAAGCTTTCTTT; CDR3 protein: CASREILTEAFF
V gene: TRBV5-5; clone size: NA; D gene: NA; J gene: TRBJ2-1; CDR3 DNA: TGTGCCAGCATCCCTGGCCCCCCACTAGCTCTCCTTGACAATGAGCAGTTCTTC; CDR3 protein: CASIPGPPLALLDNEQFF
V gene: TRBV6-4; clone size: NA; D gene: NA; J gene: TRBJ2-7; CDR3 DNA: TGTGCCAGCAGTGACTCATGCGGCAGCTACGAGCAGTACTTC; CDR3 protein: CASSDSCGSYEQYF
V gene: TRBV18; clone size: NA; D gene: TRBD2; J gene: TRBJ2-5; CDR3 DNA: TGTGCCAGCTCACCACTAGGGGAGGGCGAGACCCAGTACTTC; CDR3 protein: CASSPLGEGETQYF
V gene: TRBV28; clone size: NA; D gene: NA; J gene: TRBJ2-5; CDR3 DNA: TGTGCCAGCAGCTCTTCTGCCCGGACCCGGGGAGAGACCCAGTACTTC; CDR3 protein: CASSSSARTRGETQYF
V gene: TRBV2; clone size: NA; D gene: NA; J gene: TRBJ1-2; CDR3 DNA: TGTGCCAGCAGGGAAGACAGACATAACTATGGCTACACCTTC; CDR3 protein: CASREDRHNYGYTF
V gene: TRBV19; clone size: NA; D gene: TRBD2; J gene: TRBJ2-2; CDR3 DNA: TGTGCCAGTAGTATAACTGGGACTACGAACACCGGGGAGCTGTTTTTT; CDR3 protein: CASSITGTTNTGELFF
V gene: TRBV10-3; clone size: NA; D gene: NA; J gene: TRBJ2-1; CDR3 DNA: TGTGCCATCAGTGGGACAGACAGCTACAATGAGCAGTTCTTC; CDR3 protein: CAISGTDSYNEQFF
V gene: TRBV11-3; clone size: NA; D gene: TRBD1; J gene: TRBJ1-2; CDR3 DNA: TGTGCCAGCAGCTTCGACGGGACAGGGAGCGGCTACACCTTC; CDR3 protein: CASSFDGTGSGYTF
V gene: TRBV9; clone size: NA; D gene: TRBD2; J gene: TRBJ2-6; CDR3 DNA: TGTGCCAGCAGCGCGGCCGGGACTAGCGGGAGTTCTGGGGCCAACGTCCTGACTTTC; CDR3 protein: CASSAAGTSGSSGANVLTF
V gene: TRBV27; clone size: once; D gene: TRBD2; J gene: TRBJ2-7; CDR3 DNA: TGTGCCAGCAGTAGGGGACTAGCGGGACCAGGACGGACGTACGAGCAGTACTTC; CDR3 protein: CASSRGLAGPGRTYEQYF
V gene: TRBV7-2; clone size: many; D gene: NA; J gene: TRBJ1-3; CDR3 DNA: TGTGCCAGCATTACAGGGCCCTCTGGAAACACCATATATTTT; CDR3 protein: CASITGPSGNTIYF
V gene: TRBV6-6; clone size: NA; D gene: NA; J gene: TRBJ1-2; CDR3 DNA: TGTGCCGGCAGGACTGGGAGCTATGGCTACACCTTC; CDR3 protein: CAGRTGSYGYTF
V gene: TRBV9; clone size: NA; D gene: NA; J gene: TRBJ2-7; CDR3 DNA: TGTGCCAGCAGCCCAAACGAGGGTTCCTCCTACGAGCAGTACTTC; CDR3 protein: CASSPNEGSSYEQYF
V gene: TRBV19; clone size: NA; D gene: TRBD2; J gene: TRBJ2-1; CDR3 DNA: TGTGCCAGTAGTTCGGTAGCGGGAGTACGGGGCAGGAATGAGCAGTTCTTC; CDR3 protein: CASSSVAGVRGRNEQFF
V gene: TRBV27; clone size: NA; D gene: NA; J gene: TRBJ2-5; CDR3 DNA: TGTGCCAGCGCCCTTAATATTGGAGGCGAGACCCAGTACTTC; CDR3 protein: CASALNIGGETQYF
V gene: TRBV5-1; clone size: NA; D gene: NA; J gene: TRBJ1-1; CDR3 DNA: TGCGCCAGCAGCTTGGAAGGACAAAGGAACACTGAAGCTTTCTTT; CDR3 protein: CASSLEGQRNTEAFF
V gene: TRBV7-9; clone size: NA; D gene: TRBD2; J gene: TRBJ2-1; CDR3 DNA: TGTGCCAGCAGCGCGGGACTAAGCTACAATGAGCAGTTCTTC; CDR3 protein: CASSAGLSYNEQFF
V gene: TRBV28; clone size: few; D gene: TRBD2; J gene: TRBJ2-1; CDR3 DNA: TGTGCCAGCAGTTCCCGACGGCGGGAGGGCCCTGAGCAGTTCTTC; CDR3 protein: CASSSRRREGPEQFF
V gene: TRBV6-1; clone size: NA; D gene: NA; J gene: TRBJ1-5; CDR3 DNA: TGTGCCAGCAGGGTTGATCGGGGGTACCATCAGCCCCAGCATTTT; CDR3 protein: CASRVDRGYHQPQHF
V gene: TRBV6-1; clone size: NA; D gene: TRBD1; J gene: TRBJ2-5; CDR3 DNA: TGTGCCAGCAGTGGGGGGATATGGACAGGCCGCCTAGGGACCCAGTACTTC; CDR3 protein: CASSGGIWTGRLGTQYF
V gene: TRBV7-2; clone size: NA; D gene: TRBD2; J gene: TRBJ2-1; CDR3 DNA: TGTGCCAGCAGCCTTTTCCGCGGGACTAGCGGGATCTTTGGAAATGAGCAGTTCTTC; CDR3 protein: CASSLFRGTSGIFGNEQFF
V gene: TRBV11-2; clone size: NA; D gene: NA; J gene: TRBJ2-7; CDR3 DNA: TGTGCCAGCAGCTTATCCGACTACACTCCTAGCTCCTACGAGCAGTACTTC; CDR3 protein: CASSLSDYTPSSYEQYF
V gene: TRBV10-3; clone size: NA; D gene: NA; J gene: TRBJ2-3; CDR3 DNA: TGTGCCATCAGTGAGTATACCGGGAGAACAGATACGCAGTATTTT; CDR3 protein: CAISEYTGRTDTQYF
V gene: TRBV27; clone size: NA; D gene: NA; J gene: TRBJ2-2; CDR3 DNA: TGTGCCAGTACCCCGGGGTTCGCGAACACCGGGGAGCTGTTTTTT; CDR3 protein: CASTPGFANTGELFF
V gene: TRBV19; clone size: NA; D gene: TRBD1; J gene: TRBJ2-1; CDR3 DNA: TGTGCCAGTAGTAACAGGGGGGCAGTGAATGAGCAGTTCTTC; CDR3 protein: CASSNRGAVNEQFF
V gene: TRBV2; clone size: NA; D gene: TRBD1; J gene: TRBJ1-1; CDR3 DNA: TGTGCCAGCAACCTAGGGACAGCGAACACTGAAGCTTTCTTT; CDR3 protein: CASNLGTANTEAFF
V gene: TRBV5-4; clone size: NA; D gene: NA; J gene: TRBJ2-1; CDR3 DNA: TGTGCCAGCAGCGGCCTTTTTGGCAATGAGCAGTTCTTC; CDR3 protein: CASSGLFGNEQFF
V gene: TRBV30; clone size: NA; D gene: NA; J gene: TRBJ2-7; CDR3 DNA: TGTGCCTGGAGCTTGGGACTCGACTACGAGCAGTACTTC; CDR3 protein: CAWSLGLDYEQYF
V gene: TRBV6-1; clone size: NA; D gene: TRBD2; J gene: TRBJ2-3; CDR3 DNA: TGTGCCAGCAGCGGAGCGGGGAGGACAGATACGCAGTATTTT; CDR3 protein: CASSGAGRTDTQYF
V gene: TRBV7-9; clone size: few; D gene: NA; J gene: TRBJ2-2; CDR3 DNA: TGTGCCAGCCCGCGGGGCGTTAACACCGGGGAGCTGTTTTTT; CDR3 protein: CASPRGVNTGELFF
V gene: TRBV19; clone size: NA; D gene: NA; J gene: TRBJ2-7; CDR3 DNA: TGTGCCAGTAGTATGGAGAAGACTGTGAGCTCCTACGAGCAGTACTTC; CDR3 protein: CASSMEKTVSSYEQYF
V gene: TRBV28; clone size: NA; D gene: TRBD1; J gene: TRBJ2-3; CDR3 DNA: TGTGCCAGCCGTGCGGGACAGGGTGCGGTGGATACGCAGTATTTT; CDR3 protein: CASRAGQGAVDTQYF
V gene: TRBV2; clone size: NA; D gene: NA; J gene: TRBJ2-7; CDR3 DNA: TGTGCCAGCAGAAGGACAGTTACCTACGAGCAGTACTTC; CDR3 protein: CASRRTVTYEQYF
V gene: TRBV10-3; clone size: NA; D gene: TRBD2; J gene: TRBJ2-7; CDR3 DNA: TGTGCCATCAGTGAAGAAGGGACTAGCTCCTACGAGCAGTACTTC; CDR3 protein: CAISEEGTSSYEQYF
V gene: TRBV5-8; clone size: NA; D gene: TRBD1; J gene: TRBJ1-1; CDR3 DNA: TGTGCCAGCAGCTATGGCAGGGGGCGCTGGACTGAAGCTTTCTTT; CDR3 protein: CASSYGRGRWTEAFF
V gene: TRBV27; clone size: NA; D gene: NA; J gene: TRBJ2-2; CDR3 DNA: TGTGCCAGCAGCAGCGCTGGAGATCTAACCGGGGAGCTGTTTTTT; CDR3 protein: CASSSAGDLTGELFF